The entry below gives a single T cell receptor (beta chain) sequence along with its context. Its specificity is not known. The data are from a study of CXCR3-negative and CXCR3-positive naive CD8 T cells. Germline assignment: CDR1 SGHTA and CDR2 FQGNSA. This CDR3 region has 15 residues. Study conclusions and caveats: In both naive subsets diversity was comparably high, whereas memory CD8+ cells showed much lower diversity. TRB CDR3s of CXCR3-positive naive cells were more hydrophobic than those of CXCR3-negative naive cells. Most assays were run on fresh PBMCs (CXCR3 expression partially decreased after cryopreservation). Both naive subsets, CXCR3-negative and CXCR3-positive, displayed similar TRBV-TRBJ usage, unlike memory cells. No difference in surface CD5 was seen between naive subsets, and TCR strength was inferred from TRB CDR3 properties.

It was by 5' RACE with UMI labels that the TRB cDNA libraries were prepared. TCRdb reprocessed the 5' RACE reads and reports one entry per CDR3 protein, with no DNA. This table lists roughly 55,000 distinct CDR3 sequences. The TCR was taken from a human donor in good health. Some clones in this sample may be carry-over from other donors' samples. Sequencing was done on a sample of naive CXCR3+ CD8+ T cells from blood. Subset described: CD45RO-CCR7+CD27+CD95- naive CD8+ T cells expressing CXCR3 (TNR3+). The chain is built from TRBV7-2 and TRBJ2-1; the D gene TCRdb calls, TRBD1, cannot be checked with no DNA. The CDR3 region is CASSFPYGVGNEQFF.